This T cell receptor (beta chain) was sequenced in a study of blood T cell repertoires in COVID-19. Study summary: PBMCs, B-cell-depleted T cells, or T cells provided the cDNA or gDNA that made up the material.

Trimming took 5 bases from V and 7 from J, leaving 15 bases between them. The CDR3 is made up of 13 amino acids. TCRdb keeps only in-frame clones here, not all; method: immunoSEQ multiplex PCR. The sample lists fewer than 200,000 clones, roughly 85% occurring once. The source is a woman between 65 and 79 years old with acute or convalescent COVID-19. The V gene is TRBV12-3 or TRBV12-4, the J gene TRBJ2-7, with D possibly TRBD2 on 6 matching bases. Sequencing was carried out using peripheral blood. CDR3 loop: CASSPRMAGEQYF. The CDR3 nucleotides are TGTGCCAGCAGTCCCCGGATGGCGGGGGAGCAGTACTTC.